This is a list of T cell receptor beta chains from one sample in a study of blood T cell repertoires in COVID-19. Assay: immunoSEQ multiplex PCR; the TCRdb copy retains only in-frame clones and omits some. The sample contains about 82,000 clones, 80% to 90% of which appear only once. Sequenced material: PBMCs or T cells enriched from blood (not recorded which). All receptors derive from a woman in her forties or fifties with acute COVID-19. The CDR3 runs from the conserved cysteine through the conserved F or W. D genes are given only for firm matches. Not every row has a clone size; where given, it reads once, few, many or a size class.

NA	TRBV30	TRBJ1-2	TRBD1	CAWSVWTGLFGDGYTF	TGTGCCTGGAGTGTCTGGACAGGACTTTTCGGAGATGGCTACACCTTC
NA	TRBV27	TRBJ2-1	TRBD2	CASSLAPYMASGGHTSYNEQFF	TGTGCCAGCAGTTTAGCCCCATATATGGCTAGCGGGGGGCACACATCCTACAATGAGCAGTTCTTC
NA	TRBV5-6	TRBJ1-2	TRBD1	CASSSGQVRTQRYTF	TGTGCCAGCAGCTCTGGACAGGTCCGCACTCAACGCTACACCTTC
NA	TRBV27	TRBJ2-3	TRBD2	CASTSGRAGTDTQYF	TGTGCCAGCACTAGCGGGAGGGCCGGGACAGATACGCAGTATTTT
few	TRBV3-1/TRBV3-2	TRBJ1-3	NA	CASSQGIRGSGNTIYF	TGTGCCAGCAGCCAAGGAATCCGGGGGTCTGGAAACACCATATATTTT
NA	TRBV19	TRBJ1-1	TRBD1	CASSGTGMNTEAFF	TGTGCCAGCTCCGGGACAGGGATGAACACTGAAGCTTTCTTT
NA	TRBV2	TRBJ1-2	NA	CASSIGTWYLDDGYTF	TGTGCCAGCAGTATCGGGACATGGTATTTGGACGATGGCTACACCTTC
NA	TRBV4-1	TRBJ1-5	NA	CASSQEGPRTVSNQPQHF	TGCGCCAGCAGCCAAGAGGGCCCCCGGACAGTTAGCAATCAGCCCCAGCATTTT
NA	TRBV30	TRBJ2-3	NA	CAWSVLTGSDTQYF	TGTGCCTGGAGTGTACTAACAGGCTCAGATACGCAGTATTTT
NA	TRBV19	TRBJ2-2	TRBD2	CASSISGGRSNGELFF	TGTGCCAGTAGTATAAGTGGCGGGAGGTCAAACGGGGAGCTGTTTTTT
NA	TRBV30	TRBJ2-7	TRBD2	CAWSAGTTLEQYF	TGTGCCTGGAGCGCCGGGACTACGCTCGAGCAGTACTTC
NA	TRBV15	TRBJ1-4	NA	CATSRDRATEGEKLFF	TGTGCCACCAGCAGAGATCGAGCGACAGAAGGAGAAAAACTGTTTTTT
NA	TRBV12-3/TRBV12-4	TRBJ2-1	TRBD1	CASSETGGEQFF	TGTGCCAGCAGTGAAACAGGGGGGGAGCAGTTCTTC
NA	TRBV4-2	TRBJ1-2	TRBD1	CASSLRDRGRDGYTF	TGTGCCAGCAGCCTACGGGACAGGGGTAGAGATGGCTACACCTTC
NA	TRBV2	TRBJ1-1	NA	CASSEALAGTTEAFF	TGTGCCAGCAGTGAAGCGCTCGCAGGAACCACTGAAGCTTTCTTT
NA	TRBV11-2	TRBJ2-7	NA	CASSARDGVYEQYF	TGTGCCAGCAGCGCCCGGGATGGTGTCTACGAGCAGTACTTC
NA	TRBV23-1	TRBJ2-3	NA	CASSSGKGGPRTDTQYF	TGCGCCAGCAGCTCAGGGAAGGGGGGGCCCCGAACAGATACGCAGTATTTT
NA	TRBV2	TRBJ1-5	TRBD1	CASSWTGGNQPQHF	TGTGCCAGCAGTTGGACAGGGGGCAATCAGCCCCAGCATTTT
once	TRBV30	TRBJ2-6	TRBD1	CAWSLGTVSGANVLTF	TGTGCCTGGAGTCTAGGGACAGTCTCTGGGGCCAACGTCCTGACTTTC
NA	TRBV19	TRBJ1-1	TRBD1	CASSQWDRVRAFF	TGTGCCAGTAGTCAATGGGACAGGGTCCGAGCTTTCTTT
once	TRBV10-2	TRBJ2-7	NA	CASSSQSLGDYEQYF	TGCGCCAGCAGCAGTCAAAGCCTAGGGGACTACGAGCAGTACTTC
NA	TRBV29-1	TRBJ1-4	NA	CSARRRVGSEKLFF	TGCAGCGCCCGGCGTCGGGTTGGTAGTGAAAAACTGTTTTTT
NA	TRBV11-3	TRBJ1-3	TRBD1	CASSPGTDLNTIYF	TGTGCCAGCAGCCCCGGGACAGACTTAAACACCATATATTTT
NA	TRBV5-4	TRBJ2-1	TRBD1	CASSSDRGGYNEQFF	TGTGCCAGCAGCAGTGACAGGGGTGGGTACAATGAGCAGTTCTTC
NA	TRBV14	TRBJ2-1	TRBD2	CASSLLGGAAPNEQFF	TGTGCCAGCAGCCTCCTCGGGGGGGCCGCCCCCAATGAGCAGTTCTTC
NA	TRBV30	TRBJ2-7	TRBD1	CAWDPGQDPNEQYF	TGTGCCTGGGACCCGGGACAGGACCCGAACGAGCAGTACTTC
NA	TRBV5-1	TRBJ1-6	NA	CASSVGQNNSPLHF	TGCGCCAGCAGCGTAGGACAGAATAATTCACCCCTCCACTTT
NA	TRBV6-5	TRBJ1-5	TRBD1	CASSPQGQGNQPQHF	TGTGCCAGCAGTCCTCAGGGACAGGGTAATCAGCCCCAGCATTTT
NA	TRBV11-3	TRBJ2-1	TRBD2	CASSFSTGLAVNEQFF	TGTGCCAGCAGCTTCTCTACGGGACTAGCAGTTAATGAGCAGTTCTTC
NA	TRBV2	TRBJ2-3	NA	CASSRSTDTQYF	TGTGCCAGCAGTCGTAGCACAGATACGCAGTATTTT
NA	TRBV3-1/TRBV3-2	TRBJ2-7	TRBD2	CASSLGLAGSYEQYF	TGTGCCAGCAGTCTCGGACTAGCGGGCTCCTACGAGCAGTACTTC
NA	TRBV10-3	TRBJ2-1	NA	CAITKGTGYRRSSSYNEQFF	TGTGCCATCACTAAGGGTACAGGTTACCGACGGTCCTCCTCCTACAATGAGCAGTTCTTC
NA	TRBV18	TRBJ2-7	NA	CASSPPGGGGSSYEQYF	TGTGCCAGCTCACCACCCGGGGGAGGGGGAAGCTCCTACGAGCAGTACTTC
once	TRBV7-7	TRBJ2-7	NA	CASSRDIAYEQYF	TGTGCTAGCAGCCGGGACATAGCCTACGAGCAGTACTTC
NA	TRBV11-1	TRBJ1-2	NA	CAIRRSDYGYTF	TGTGCCATCAGACGGTCCGACTATGGCTACACCTTC
NA	TRBV5-4	TRBJ1-4	NA	CASSLGGEKLFF	TGTGCCAGCAGCTTGGGCGGTGAAAAACTGTTTTTT
NA	TRBV21-1	TRBJ1-6	NA	CASIRRGSGNSPLHF	TGTGCCAGCATCCGAAGGGGGTCCGGTAATTCACCCCTCCACTTT
NA	TRBV2	TRBJ1-3	NA	CASSDRGPGAGNTIYF	TGTGCCAGCAGTGATCGGGGCCCGGGGGCTGGAAACACCATATATTTT
NA	TRBV30	TRBJ1-1	NA	CAWTRGGNTEAFF	TGTGCCTGGACTCGCGGGGGGAACACTGAAGCTTTCTTT
NA	TRBV10-3	TRBJ2-5	TRBD1	CAISDPRDRGQETQYF	TGTGCCATCAGTGACCCCCGGGACAGGGGACAAGAGACCCAGTACTTC
NA	TRBV7-9	TRBJ1-3	TRBD1	CASGPLTGISGNTIYF	TGTGCCAGCGGTCCTCTGACAGGGATATCTGGAAACACCATATATTTT
NA	TRBV25-1	TRBJ2-1	NA	CASSPLAGSYNEQFF	TGTGCCAGCAGCCCCTTGGCGGGCTCCTACAATGAGCAGTTCTTC
once	TRBV15	TRBJ1-3	NA	CATSRELSQSSSGNTIYF	TGTGCCACCAGCAGAGAGCTTTCGCAGTCTAGCTCTGGAAACACCATATATTTT
NA	TRBV27	TRBJ1-1	TRBD1	CASIKNRGNTEAFF	TGTGCCAGCATCAAAAACAGGGGGAACACTGAAGCTTTCTTT
once	TRBV3-1/TRBV3-2	TRBJ2-1	TRBD2	CASSQDAGGSYNEQFF	TGTGCCAGCAGCCAAGATGCGGGAGGTTCATACAATGAGCAGTTCTTC
NA	TRBV9	TRBJ1-1	TRBD1	CASSQGQGATEAFF	TGTGCCAGCAGCCAGGGACAGGGGGCCACTGAAGCTTTCTTT
NA	TRBV19	TRBJ1-2	TRBD1	CASSIDRDLYGYTF	TGTGCCAGTAGTATTGACAGGGATTTGTATGGCTACACCTTC
NA	TRBV18	TRBJ1-5	TRBD1	CASSPWTGQPQHF	TGTGCCAGCTCACCATGGACAGGGCAGCCCCAGCATTTT
NA	TRBV5-1	TRBJ1-1	NA	CASSPGGGLGLAEAFF	TGCGCCAGCAGCCCCGGTGGAGGGTTGGGACTGGCTGAAGCTTTCTTT
NA	TRBV10-1	TRBJ1-1	NA	CASSESLGGHTEAFF	TGCGCCAGCAGTGAGTCTCTGGGCGGGCACACTGAAGCTTTCTTT
NA	TRBV6-5	TRBJ2-1	TRBD1	CASSYRQGVPDEQFF	TGTGCCAGCAGTTACCGGCAGGGGGTTCCCGATGAGCAGTTCTTC
NA	TRBV18	TRBJ1-2	NA	CASSPNEGGYTF	TGTGCCAGCTCACCTAACGAGGGTGGCTACACCTTC
NA	TRBV2	TRBJ1-4	TRBD1	CATKGQGFEKLFF	TGTGCCACCAAAGGACAGGGCTTTGAAAAACTGTTTTTT